This T cell receptor beta chain was captured in a study of T cells in Graves' hyperthyroidism and ophthalmopathy. The CDR3 regions of TCR beta were amplified from RNA transcripts. RT-PCR in the first round (using the HTBI primer set) targeted the TCR CDR3. In TCRdb, the multiplex PCR reads were re-called with MiXCR into one record per CDR3 protein. The repertoire includes 450,000 to 700,000 distinct CDR3 sequences, roughly 50% of them detected once, and approximately 7.5% sits in the top ten. General study findings and limits: The model anticipated ophthalmopathy a median about six months pre-onset.

The study enrolled patients aged 18 to 65 with newly diagnosed hyperthyroidism of under 2 months' duration. The CDR3 covers 14 residues. The germline V gene has CDR1 SGHVS and CDR2 FNYEAQ. V lost 1 base and J lost 4, with 10 bases in between. This clonotype was found many times. No antigen is known for it. This receptor was identified in a woman aged 18-30 years with Graves' hyperthyroidism. The chain carries TRBV7-6 and TRBJ2-5; D is unclear. Material: peripheral blood or thyroid tissue (not recorded which). DNA of the CDR3: TGTGCCAGCAGCTTAGGTCAGTTCGGAGAGACCCAGTACTTC. It encodes CASSLGQFGETQYF.